Each of the 2 T cell receptor beta chains below was sequenced from the same sample in a study of T cells in Graves' hyperthyroidism and ophthalmopathy. Researchers amplified the TCR beta CDR3 regions from RNA transcripts. HTBI primers were used for first-round RT-PCR of the TCR CDR3. TCRdb recomputed calls from the multiplex PCR reads with MiXCR, one row per CDR3 protein. The profile covers 400,000 to 500,000 distinct CDR3 sequences, with about 15% appearing a single time and around 14% taken by the ten largest. The sequencing sample was made of blood. These receptors all come from a man aged 18-30 years with Graves' ophthalmopathy.

As to this clonotype: Possible read error: a much larger clone is one base away. The chain carries TRBV3-1 and TRBJ2-4; D remains ambiguous. V lost 4 bases and J lost 7, with 14 bases in between. The CDR3 is made up of 14 amino acids. The germline V gene has CDR1 LGHDT and CDR2 YNNKEL (reference sequence). CDR3 sequence (DNA): TGTGCCAGCAGCCGAGACTCGCGTTGGAACATTCAGTACTTC. It encodes CASSRDSRWNIQYF.

Concerning this clonotype: A read error may explain this, as a much larger clone is one base away. The rearrangement joins TRBV7-2 to TRBJ2-7; 7 bases are shared with TRBD1. The CDR3 covers 14 residues. Per the germline V gene, CDR1 is SGHTA and CDR2 is FQGNSA. In DNA form, the CDR3 reads TGTGTCAGCAGCTTAGCTGGACAGGTAATCGAGCAGTACTTC. Encoded protein: CVSSLAGQVIEQYF. Combining the CDR3 with reference TRBV7-2 and TRBJ2-7 gives the whole variable domain GAGVSQSPSNKVTEKGKDVELRCDPISGHTALYWYRQSLGQGLEFLIYFQGNSAPDKSGLPSDRFSAERTGGSVSTLTIQRTQQEDSAVYLCVSSLAGQVIEQYFGPGTRLTVT.